This TCR beta chain was retrieved from a study of PD-L1 blockade in urothelial cancer. On the study more broadly: Researchers looked at the blood 3 weeks (second dose) and 6 weeks after treatment began.

Comments on this clone: What it recognizes is unknown.

General study results and limits: Tumor-associated blood clones were expanded more by durable-benefit patients at 3 weeks. Below-median blood TCR clonality before treatment forecast better survival.

The CDR3 sequence is 17 residues long. In germline, CDR1 is SEHNR, CDR2 FQNEAQ (reference sequence). The ends lost 7 bases at V and 7 bases at J; junction bases unmatched: 17. The data were produced by immunoSEQ multiplex PCR, yet TCRdb's version contains in-frame clones alone and is incomplete. The profile covers about 43,000 clones, with 88% appearing a single time and around 14% taken by the ten largest. Diagnoses among patients were locally advanced or metastatic urothelial carcinoma. The gene calls are TRBV7-9 and TRBJ2-1; 9 bases fit TRBD2. The sample here was PBMCs, taken around atezolizumab (anti-PD-L1) treatment. The TCR was taken from a woman aged 60-75 years with urothelial cancer. DNA of the CDR3: TGTGCCAGCACCTCCCCGTGGGTCGCGGGAGGGGGGAATGAGCAGTTCTTC. It is translated as CASTSPWVAGGGNEQFF.